Detailed here is one T cell receptor (beta chain). As yet, its antigen is unknown. Random hexamers were used to reverse transcribe about 0.5 to 1 ug of RNA. Across 54 Vbeta and 13 Jbeta, immunoSEQ multiplex PCR amplified TCR beta CDR3. TCRdb redid the calling of the immunoSEQ multiplex PCR reads with MiXCR, one entry per CDR3 protein. This table has about 150,000 distinct CDR3 sequences, 90% to 96% appearing once. The data derive from a study of CD8 T cells in Susac syndrome. About the research overall: At the time of blood draw, patients with Susac syndrome were therapy-naive, receiving corticosteroids, or receiving intravenous immunoglobulin alone. Points from the study as a whole: CD4+ repertoires of Susac syndrome patients lacked detectable clonal expansion. Acknowledgment was made by the study that its TCR sequencing and HLA analysis involved a relatively small number of individuals.

The CDR3 runs 16 residues. V shed 4 bases, J shed 1 base, and the junction held 4 bases outside the gene matches. From germline, CDR1 is KGHDR and CDR2 SFDVKD. The sequenced sample consisted of CD4+ T cells from PBMCs. This receptor was taken from a human donor with Susac syndrome. This rearrangement joins TRBV24-1 to TRBJ2-1; 9 bases are a match to TRBD1. DNA for the CDR3: TGTGCCACCAGTGACGCGGACAGGGGTTCCTACAATGAGCAGTTCTTC. As protein: CATSDADRGSYNEQFF.